This TCR beta chain came from a study of blood T cell repertoires in COVID-19. Study-level information: Sample material is recorded as cDNA or gDNA derived from T cells, B-cell-depleted T cells, or PBMCs.

Germline-derived CDR1 and CDR2 are LNHDA and SQIVND (reference sequence). The CDR3 is 16 residues long. V dropped 9 bases and J dropped 0; count of bases not matched to a gene: 10. Data came from immunoSEQ multiplex PCR; TCRdb stores just in-frame clones and leaves some out. The sample holds over 200,000 clones, about 88% seen once. This TCR was sampled from a woman in her thirties or forties who had recovered from COVID-19. The sequencing sample was made of peripheral blood. This rearrangement joins TRBV19 to TRBJ1-5; TRBD1 matches at 8 bases. CDR3 sequence (DNA): TGTGCCAGCAGACCGACAGGGGCGTATAGCAATCAGCCCCAGCATTTT. Protein: CASRPTGAYSNQPQHF.